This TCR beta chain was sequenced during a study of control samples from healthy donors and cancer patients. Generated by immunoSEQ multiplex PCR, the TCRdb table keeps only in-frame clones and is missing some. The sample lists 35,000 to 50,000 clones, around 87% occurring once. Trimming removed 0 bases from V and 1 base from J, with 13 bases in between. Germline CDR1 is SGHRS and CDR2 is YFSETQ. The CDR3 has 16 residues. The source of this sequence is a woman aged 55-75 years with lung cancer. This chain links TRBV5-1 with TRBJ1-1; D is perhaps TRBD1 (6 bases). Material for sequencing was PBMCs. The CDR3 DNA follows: TGCGCCAGCAGCTTGGAGGGGGGCTCTGGGAACACTGAAGCTTTCTTT. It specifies CASSLEGGSGNTEAFF.